This T cell receptor (beta chain) was recovered during a study of control samples from healthy donors and cancer patients. The CDR3 is 16 residues long. V was trimmed by 4 bases and J by 6 bases, leaving 23 bases between them. Germline-derived CDR1 and CDR2 are SGHDT and YYEEEE. The data were produced by immunoSEQ multiplex PCR, yet TCRdb's version contains in-frame clones alone and is incomplete. Of 170,000 or so clones in the sample, roughly 92% are singletons; the top ten hold about 1.4%. This clone was recorded only once. Sequencing used blood. The clonotype comes from a man aged 30 to 39 in good health. The gene calls are TRBV5-6 and TRBJ2-7; D remains unclear. The CDR3: CASSPLRPGPPGEQYF. The CDR3 bases are TGTGCCAGCAGCCCACTGCGGCCGGGCCCCCCGGGCGAGCAGTACTTC.